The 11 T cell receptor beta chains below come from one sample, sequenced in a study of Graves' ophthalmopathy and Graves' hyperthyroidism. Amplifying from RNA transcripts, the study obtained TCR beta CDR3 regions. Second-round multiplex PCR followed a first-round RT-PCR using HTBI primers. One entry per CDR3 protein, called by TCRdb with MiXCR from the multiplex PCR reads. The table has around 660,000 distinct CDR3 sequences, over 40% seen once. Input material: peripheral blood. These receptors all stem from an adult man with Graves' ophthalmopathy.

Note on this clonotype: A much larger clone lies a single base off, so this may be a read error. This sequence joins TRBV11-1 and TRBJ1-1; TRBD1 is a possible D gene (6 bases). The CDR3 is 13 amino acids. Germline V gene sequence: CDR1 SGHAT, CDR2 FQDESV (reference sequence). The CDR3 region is CAGSSQRTGEAFF. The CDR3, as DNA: TGTGCCGGCAGCTCCCAAAGAACAGGGGAAGCTTTCTTT. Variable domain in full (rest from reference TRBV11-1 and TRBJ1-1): EAEVAQSPRYKITEKSQAVAFWCDPISGHATLYWYRQILGQGPELLVQFQDESVVDDSQLPKDRFSAERLKGVDSTLKIQPAELGDSAMYLCAGSSQRTGEAFFGQGTRLTVV.

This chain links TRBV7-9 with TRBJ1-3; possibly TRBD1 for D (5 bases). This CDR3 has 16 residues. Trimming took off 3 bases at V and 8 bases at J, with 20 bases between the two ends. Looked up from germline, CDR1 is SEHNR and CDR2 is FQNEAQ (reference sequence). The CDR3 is CASSLSGESAGYTIYF. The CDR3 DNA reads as TGTGCCAGCAGCTTGTCGGGGGAATCGGCCGGCTACACCATATATTTT.

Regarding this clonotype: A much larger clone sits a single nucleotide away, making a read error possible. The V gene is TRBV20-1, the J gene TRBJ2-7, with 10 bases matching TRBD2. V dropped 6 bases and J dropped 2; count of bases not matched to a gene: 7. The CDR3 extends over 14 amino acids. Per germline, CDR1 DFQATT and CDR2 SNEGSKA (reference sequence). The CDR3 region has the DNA TGCAGTGCATCCGGGACTAGCGCCCCCTACGAGCAGTACTTC. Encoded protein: CSASGTSAPYEQYF.

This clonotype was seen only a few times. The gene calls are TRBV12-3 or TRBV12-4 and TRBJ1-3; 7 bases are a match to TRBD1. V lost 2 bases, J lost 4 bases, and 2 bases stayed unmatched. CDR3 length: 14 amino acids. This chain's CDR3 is CASSLSGQGNTIYF. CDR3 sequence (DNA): TGTGCCAGCAGTTTATCGGGACAGGGAAACACCATATATTTT.

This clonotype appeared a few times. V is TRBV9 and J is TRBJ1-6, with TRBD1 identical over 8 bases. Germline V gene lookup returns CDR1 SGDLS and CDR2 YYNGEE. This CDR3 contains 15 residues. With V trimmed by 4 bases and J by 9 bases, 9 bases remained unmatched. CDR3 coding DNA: TGTGCCAGCAGCTCATCCCGACAGGGGAGTTCACCCCTCCACTTT. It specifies CASSSSRQGSSPLHF.

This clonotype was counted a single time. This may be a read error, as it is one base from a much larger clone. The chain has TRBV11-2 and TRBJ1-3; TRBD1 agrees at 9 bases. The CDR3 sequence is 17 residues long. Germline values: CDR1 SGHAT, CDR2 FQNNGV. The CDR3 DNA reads TGTGCCAGCAGCGTCTCCGGGACAGGGTTGTCTGGAAGCACCATATATTTT. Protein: CASSVSGTGLSGSTIYF.

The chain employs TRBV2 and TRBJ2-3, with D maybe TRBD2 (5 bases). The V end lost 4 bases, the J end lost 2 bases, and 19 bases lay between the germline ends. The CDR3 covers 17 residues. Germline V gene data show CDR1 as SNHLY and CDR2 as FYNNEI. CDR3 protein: CASSAFGGWGTTDTQYF. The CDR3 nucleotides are TGTGCCAGCAGTGCTTTTGGCGGGTGGGGAACCACAGATACGCAGTATTTT.

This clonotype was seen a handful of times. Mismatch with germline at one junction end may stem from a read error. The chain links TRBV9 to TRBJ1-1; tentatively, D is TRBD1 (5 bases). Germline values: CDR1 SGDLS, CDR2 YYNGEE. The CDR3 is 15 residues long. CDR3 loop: CASSPTGGMNAEAFF. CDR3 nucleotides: TGTGCCAGCAGCCCAACCGGGGGGATGAACGCTGAAGCTTTCTTT.

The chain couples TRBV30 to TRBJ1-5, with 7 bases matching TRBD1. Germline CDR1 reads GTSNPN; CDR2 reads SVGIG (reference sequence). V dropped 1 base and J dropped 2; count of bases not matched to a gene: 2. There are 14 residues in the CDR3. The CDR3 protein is CAWSADRGNQPQHF. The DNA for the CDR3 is TGTGCCTGGAGTGCCGACAGGGGCAATCAGCCCCAGCATTTT.

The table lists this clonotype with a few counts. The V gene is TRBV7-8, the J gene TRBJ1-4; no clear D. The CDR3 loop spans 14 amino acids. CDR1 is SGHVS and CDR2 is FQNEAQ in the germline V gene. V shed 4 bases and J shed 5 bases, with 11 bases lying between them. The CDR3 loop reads CASSSTSQNEKLFF. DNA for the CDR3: TGTGCCAGCAGCTCGACAAGCCAAAATGAAAAACTGTTTTTT.

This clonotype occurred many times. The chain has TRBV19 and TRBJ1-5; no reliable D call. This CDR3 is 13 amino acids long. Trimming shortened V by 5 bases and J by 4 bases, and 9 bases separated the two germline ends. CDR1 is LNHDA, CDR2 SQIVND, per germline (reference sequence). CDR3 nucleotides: TGTGCCAGTAGTGTGGACGGAAATCAGCCCCAGCATTTT. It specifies CASSVDGNQPQHF.